The 26 T cell receptor beta chains given below trace back to one sample, sequenced in a study of response to subunit inactivated influenza vaccine. TCRdb re-called the RT-PCR reads through MiXCR, storing one row per CDR3 protein. Among about 520,000 distinct CDR3 sequences listed, 25% were seen once. This material consisted of CD4+ T cells sorted from PBMCs, taken roughly 5 days after vaccination. The receptor set was obtained from a man aged 50 to 59 who received an inactivated influenza vaccine.

This clonotype has just a few counts. V usage is TRBV7-9 and J usage is TRBJ2-1; D not certain. V lost 1 base, J lost 5 bases, and 6 bases lay in between. The CDR3 covers 13 residues. CDR1 and CDR2 from the germline V gene are SEHNR and FQNEAQ (reference sequence). The CDR3 loop reads CASSLESHNEQFF. CDR3 nucleotide sequence: TGTGCCAGCAGCTTAGAGAGCCACAATGAGCAGTTCTTC.

This clonotype was counted a few times. The chain employs TRBV6-5 and TRBJ1-2, with a weak D call TRBD1 (5 bases). CDR1 MNHEY and CDR2 SVGAGI come from the germline V gene. With 3 bases removed from V and 4 bases from J, the gap between germline ends came to 15 bases. The CDR3 is made up of 15 amino acids. The DNA of the CDR3 is TGTGCCAGCAGTTATCCGGGGGTGGACCGCTATGGCTACACCTTC. As protein: CASSYPGVDRYGYTF.

The chain combines TRBV4-2 with TRBJ2-7; D possibly corresponds to TRBD1 (6 bases). The germline V and J ends were trimmed by 0 bases and 3 bases, with 12 bases remaining between them. Germline CDR1 reads LGHNA; CDR2 reads YNFKEQ. The CDR3 covers 15 residues. The CDR3 is CASSQDQTGVYEQYF. CDR3 coding DNA: TGTGCCAGCAGCCAAGACCAGACAGGCGTCTACGAGCAGTACTTC.

In this sample, this clonotype turned up many times. The rearrangement uses TRBV7-2 and TRBJ2-3; no firm D call. CDR3 length equals 12 residues. The germline V gene encodes CDR1 SGHTA and CDR2 FQGNSA. V was cut by 1 base and J by 2 bases, with 1 base left in between. The CDR3 coding sequence is TGTGCCAGCAGCTTAGACACAGATACGCAGTATTTT. Protein: CASSLDTDTQYF.

The chain combines TRBV20-1 with TRBJ2-2, with D unclear. This CDR3 has 14 residues. The germline gives CDR1 DFQATT, CDR2 SNEGSKA (reference sequence). The V end was cut by 0 bases, the J end by 1 base, with 6 bases between. The CDR3 spells CSARDAGNTGELFF. CDR3 nucleotides: TGCAGTGCTAGAGATGCAGGGAACACCGGGGAGCTGTTTTTT.

This chain joins TRBV15 and TRBJ2-3; 7 nucleotides match TRBD1. Germline V lookup: CDR1 LNHNV, CDR2 YYDKDF (reference sequence). The CDR3 is 16 amino acids. The J segment lost 3 bases and the V segment lost 1 base, leaving 7 bases of the junction unmatched. The DNA of the CDR3 is TGTGCCACCAGCAGAGGGACAGGATGGAGGACAGATACGCAGTATTTT. Its protein product is CATSRGTGWRTDTQYF. The whole variable domain, remainder taken from reference TRBV15 and TRBJ2-3, is DAMVIQNPRYQVTQFGKPVTLSCSQTLNHNVMYWYQQKSSQAPKLLFHYYDKDFNNEADTPDNFQSRRPNTSFCFLDIRSPGLGDTAMYLCATSRGTGWRTDTQYFGPGTRLTVL.

This clonotype has a handful of counts. The chain recombines TRBV12-3 or TRBV12-4 with TRBJ1-5; TRBD1 might be the D (6 bases). The germline V and J ends were trimmed by 4 bases and 2 bases, with 12 bases remaining between them. The CDR3 extends over 15 amino acids. The CDR3 here is CASSSGGTGNQPQHF. CDR3 in DNA: TGTGCCAGCAGTTCCGGGGGCACGGGCAATCAGCCCCAGCATTTT.

The table lists this clonotype with a few counts. V and J are TRBV12-3 or TRBV12-4 and TRBJ2-7, with D possibly matching TRBD2 (6 bases). V lost 1 base to trimming and J lost 4 bases, with 14 bases between them. This CDR3 comprises 15 residues. In nucleotides, the CDR3 is TGTGCCAGCAGTTTAGGTCACGACGGGGGATACGAGCAGTACTTC. Translated, it gives CASSLGHDGGYEQYF.

J is TRBJ2-5 and V is TRBV18; D is unclear. The CDR3 contains 14 residues. The ends were cut back, 6 bases at V and 2 bases at J, with 13 bases in the middle. Germline lookup yields CDR1 KGHSH and CDR2 LQKENI. The CDR3 nucleotides are TGTGCCAGCTCCCCGCCTGTACCACAAGAGACCCAGTACTTC. Its protein product is CASSPPVPQETQYF.

The chain is built from TRBV24-1 and TRBJ2-3, with 7 bases fitting TRBD2. CDR3 size: 14 residues. Germline CDR1 reads KGHDR; CDR2 reads SFDVKD. V dropped 6 bases and J dropped 2; count of bases not matched to a gene: 4. CDR3 bases: TGTGCCACCAGTTCCAGCGGGGCCACAGATACGCAGTATTTT. Protein product: CATSSSGATDTQYF.

This clonotype was counted a single time. The V and J genes are TRBV12-3 or TRBV12-4 and TRBJ2-6, with D possibly TRBD1 on 6 matching bases. V was cut by 3 bases and J by 4 bases, with 10 bases left in between. The CDR3 loop spans 15 amino acids. This CDR3 reads CASSLGAEGANVLTF. The CDR3 coding sequence is TGTGCCAGCAGTTTGGGGGCAGAGGGGGCCAACGTCCTGACTTTC.

This chain uses TRBV6-2 or TRBV6-3 with TRBJ2-6; D unresolved. V dropped 5 bases and J dropped 5 bases, with 4 bases sitting between them. The CDR3 runs to 12 residues. CDR1 is MNHEY and CDR2 is SVGEGT in the germline V gene. CDR3 nucleotides: TGTGCCAGCAGTACGCGGGCCAACGTCCTGACTTTC. This encodes CASSTRANVLTF.

This chain uses TRBV7-9 with TRBJ2-3; TRBD1 aligns across 8 bases. The CDR3 totals 15 residues. The germline V gene encodes CDR1 SEHNR and CDR2 FQNEAQ (reference sequence). The junction had 11 bases not matched to a gene; V was cut back by 6 bases and J by 6 bases. This CDR3 reads CASRAGTGLWDTQYF. CDR3 in DNA: TGTGCCAGCAGAGCCGGGACAGGACTTTGGGATACGCAGTATTTT.

This clonotype was seen a handful of times. V usage is TRBV12-3 or TRBV12-4 and J usage is TRBJ1-1, with a weak D call TRBD1 (6 bases). The CDR3 is made up of 14 amino acids. V lost 6 bases and J lost 0, with 11 bases in between. CDR3 bases: TGTGCCAGCAGAGCGGACAGTATGAACACTGAAGCTTTCTTT. Amino acids: CASRADSMNTEAFF.

This clonotype was counted only a few times. This sequence joins TRBV29-1 and TRBJ1-1; TRBD1 matches 7 bases. The ends lost 4 bases at V and 0 bases at J; junction bases unmatched: 8. Germline V gene sequence: CDR1 SQVTM, CDR2 ANQGSEA. This CDR3 has 15 amino acids. CDR3 residues: CSVVVTGAMNTEAFF. CDR3 coding DNA: TGCAGCGTTGTGGTCACAGGGGCAATGAACACTGAAGCTTTCTTT.

The chain carries TRBV5-5 and TRBJ2-2, with 9 bases that match TRBD2. V shed 0 bases, J shed 3 bases, and the junction held 6 bases outside the gene matches. Germline V gene lookup returns CDR1 SGHKS and CDR2 YYEKEE (reference sequence). This CDR3 has 17 residues. The CDR3 region has the DNA TGTGCCAGCAGCTTGGGTAGCGGGAGAACTTACACCGGGGAGCTGTTTTTT. It translates to CASSLGSGRTYTGELFF.

The chain uses TRBV20-1 and TRBJ2-7; 9 bases match TRBD1. Germline V gene data show CDR1 as DFQATT and CDR2 as SNEGSKA (reference sequence). J was trimmed by 2 bases and V by 3 bases; bases with no gene match: 8. The CDR3 is 15 amino acids. The CDR3 loop reads CSASVSGQGTYEQYF. Here the CDR3 DNA reads TGCAGTGCTAGCGTTTCGGGACAGGGAACCTACGAGCAGTACTTC.

The J gene is TRBJ2-7, the V gene TRBV20-1; no definite D call. V was pared by 4 bases and J by 3 bases, with 7 bases between. The length of the CDR3 is 11 residues. Germline V CDR1 and CDR2: DFQATT, SNEGSKA (reference sequence). CDR3 sequence reads: CSAKSDYEQYF. Written as DNA, the CDR3 is TGCAGTGCTAAGTCCGACTACGAGCAGTACTTC.

In this sample, this clonotype turned up a few times. V is TRBV4-2 and J is TRBJ2-1; D perhaps matches TRBD2 (6 bases). Trimming left V 2 bases short and J 0 bases short, with 8 bases between. The CDR3 runs 15 residues. Per germline, CDR1 LGHNA and CDR2 YNFKEQ. Here the CDR3 DNA reads TGTGCCAGCAGCCAACAAGCGGGCTCCTACAATGAGCAGTTCTTC. The encoded protein is CASSQQAGSYNEQFF.

The V call is TRBV6-2 or TRBV6-3, the J call TRBJ1-1, with D maybe TRBD1 (6 bases). Germline V CDR1 and CDR2: MNHEY, SVGEGT. The CDR3 length is 12 residues. V was cut by 7 bases and J by 4 bases, with 10 bases left in between. CDR3 sequence (DNA): TGTGCCAGCAAAGGGGGGGGCACTGAAGCTTTCTTT. Protein sequence: CASKGGGTEAFF.

The rearrangement joins TRBV11-2 to TRBJ1-3; D gene ambiguous. CDR3 length equals 14 residues. Germline V gene sequence: CDR1 SGHAT, CDR2 FQNNGV. V dropped 5 bases and J dropped 0 bases, with 8 bases sitting between them. The DNA of the CDR3 is TGTGCCAGCAGCCGAGATAACTCTGGAAACACCATATATTTT. This translates into CASSRDNSGNTIYF.

The chain couples TRBV20-1 to TRBJ2-3; D may be TRBD2 (6 bases). The CDR3 contains 12 residues. Per the germline V gene, CDR1 is DFQATT and CDR2 is SNEGSKA (reference sequence). V lost 7 bases, J lost 2 bases, and 10 bases lay in between. In DNA form, the CDR3 reads TGCAGTGGAGTAGCGGACACAGATACGCAGTATTTT. Translated, it gives CSGVADTDTQYF.

The chain recombines TRBV10-3 with TRBJ2-5, with D tentatively TRBD1 (6 bases). Germline V gene data show CDR1 as ENHRY and CDR2 as SYGVKD. This CDR3 is built from 14 residues. Between the trimmed V and J ends, which lost 0 bases and 9 bases, there was a span of 14 bases. CDR3 loop: CAISESAGTRAQYF. The CDR3 nucleotides are TGTGCCATCAGTGAGTCTGCAGGGACAAGGGCCCAGTACTTC.

V and J are TRBV12-2 and TRBJ1-2; the listed D gene, TRBD1, was not tested against the DNA. TRBV12-2 is shown as a pseudogene. The CDR3 spans 14 residues. The CDR3 protein is CASRPRTAPGGYNF. The DNA of the CDR3 is TGTGCAAGTCGCCCCCGGACAGCCCCTGGCGGCTACAACTTC.

This rearrangement joins TRBV5-5 to TRBJ2-3; unclear D gene. There are 12 residues in the CDR3. V lost 4 bases and J lost 7, with 10 bases in between. Germline CDR1 and CDR2: SGHKS and YYEKEE (reference sequence). Here the CDR3 DNA reads TGTGCCAGCAGCCAGGTCGGGTATACGCAGTATTTT. Translation gives CASSQVGYTQYF.

There are a few counts of this clonotype. J is TRBJ2-5 and V is TRBV6-2 or TRBV6-3; no clear D. Trimming shortened V by 1 base and J by 7 bases, and 7 bases separated the two germline ends. The germline CDR1 and CDR2 sequences are MNHEY and SVGEGT. The CDR3 is 12 amino acids. The CDR3 here is CASSYYEATQYF. CDR3 coding DNA: TGTGCCAGCAGTTACTACGAGGCGACCCAGTACTTC.